The 14 T cell receptor beta chains below come from one sample, sequenced in a study of blood T cell repertoires in COVID-19 (dated by TCRdb to 2020 to 2021). Libraries were made using the immunoSEQ multiplex PCR assay. The table was pulled from immuneACCESS by TCRdb, which kept in-frame rearrangements only. Such tables lose some clones; where checked, under half of the loss comes from unresolved V genes, and the rest has no known cause. The sample yields 70,000 to 95,000 clones; 75% to 90% were counted once. Of the sample, approximately 13% falls within the top ten clones. The sample taken for sequencing was peripheral blood. These receptors came from a human donor in a cohort sampled during active COVID-19.

The chain is built from TRBV6-4 and TRBJ2-3; TRBD1 matches 9 bases. The CDR3 is 14 residues long. Germline lookup yields CDR1 MRHNA and CDR2 SNTAGT. The V segment lost 5 bases and the J segment 5 bases; nucleotides outside the gene matches: 5. CDR3 protein: CASSLGQGLDTQYF. The DNA of the CDR3 is TGTGCCAGCAGTTTGGGACAGGGATTAGATACGCAGTATTTT.

The J gene is TRBJ2-4, the V gene TRBV11-2, with 9 bases matching TRBD1. Trimming took 1 base from V and 7 from J; bases not matched to a gene: 5. The CDR3 spans 15 residues. Germline V gene lookup returns CDR1 SGHAT and CDR2 FQNNGV. In nucleotides, the CDR3 is TGTGCCAGCAGCTTAGTCCTTGGACAGGGGAACATTCAGTACTTC. Its protein product is CASSLVLGQGNIQYF. Variable domain in full (rest from reference TRBV11-2 and TRBJ2-4): EAGVAQSPRYKIIEKRQSVAFWCNPISGHATLYWYQQILGQGPKLLIQFQNNGVVDDSQLPKDRFSAERLKGVDSTLKIQPAKLEDSAVYLCASSLVLGQGNIQYFGAGTRLSVL.

The chain employs TRBV10-2 and TRBJ2-1, with TRBD2 matching 12 bases. Germline V lookup: CDR1 WSHSY, CDR2 SAAADI. Losses at the gene ends were 8 bases for V and 9 bases for J; bases not matched to a gene: 8. The CDR3 runs 14 residues. CDR3 protein: CASGGLAGGSEQFF. DNA of the CDR3: TGCGCCAGCGGCGGGCTAGCGGGGGGGAGTGAGCAGTTCTTC.

The chain joins TRBV5-1 to TRBJ1-1, with 7 positions matching TRBD1. Germline CDR1 is SGHRS and CDR2 is YFSETQ. V shed 2 bases, J shed 1 base, and the junction held 2 bases outside the gene matches. The CDR3 is made up of 14 amino acids. The DNA of the CDR3 is TGCGCCAGCAGCTTTCAGGGGGAGAACACTGAAGCTTTCTTT. Its protein is CASSFQGENTEAFF.

The chain recombines TRBV15 with TRBJ1-3, with TRBD1 as a possible D gene (6 bases). V lost 6 bases and J lost 4, with 19 bases in between. The CDR3 is 16 amino acids. Germline loops: CDR1 LNHNV, CDR2 YYDKDF (reference sequence). CDR3: CATSDRDKRTGNTIYF. DNA of the CDR3: TGTGCCACCAGTGACCGGGACAAACGCACGGGAAACACCATATATTTT.

V and J are TRBV18 and TRBJ1-1, with D possibly being TRBD1 (5 bases). This CDR3 region has 13 residues. The germline gives CDR1 KGHSH, CDR2 LQKENI. Trimming shortened V by 2 bases and J by 3 bases, and 7 bases separated the two germline ends. The CDR3 is CASSPAGDTEAFF. The CDR3 bases are TGTGCCAGCTCACCAGCGGGGGACACTGAAGCTTTCTTT.

V gene TRBV7-8 combines with J gene TRBJ2-7; D is perhaps TRBD1 (5 bases). There are 12 residues in the CDR3. The ends were cut back, 2 bases at V and 3 bases at J, with 5 bases in the middle. Germline V gene data show CDR1 as SGHVS and CDR2 as FQNEAQ. As DNA, the CDR3 is TGTGCCAGCAGCTTACAGGGCTACGAGCAGTACTTC. Encoded protein: CASSLQGYEQYF.

The chain has TRBV19 and TRBJ2-5; 9 bases line up with TRBD2. V lost 6 bases, J lost 5 bases, and 13 bases stayed unmatched. This CDR3 is 16 amino acids long. Per germline, CDR1 LNHDA and CDR2 SQIVND (reference sequence). The CDR3 is CASSLSGAGGLETQYF. As DNA, the CDR3 is TGTGCCAGTAGCCTAAGTGGAGCGGGGGGCCTGGAGACCCAGTACTTC.

The chain joins TRBV7-6 to TRBJ1-2; D might be TRBD1 (6 bases). CDR1 and CDR2 from the germline V gene are SGHVS and FNYEAQ. V was trimmed by 5 bases and J by 12 bases, leaving 16 bases between them. The CDR3 runs to 12 residues. The CDR3 here is CASSPRTVGDTF. As DNA, the CDR3 is TGTGCCAGCAGCCCCCGGACAGTAGGAGACACCTTC.

This clone was seen only once. The chain uses TRBV18 and TRBJ1-1; the match to TRBD1 covers 7 bases. This CDR3 is 15 amino acids long. Losses at the gene ends were 0 bases for V and 1 base for J; bases not matched to a gene: 2. Germline V CDR1 and CDR2: KGHSH, LQKENI. Here the CDR3 reads CASSPPGTENTEAFF. The CDR3 DNA follows: TGTGCCAGCTCACCACCGGGGACAGAGAACACTGAAGCTTTCTTT. The full variable domain, completed using reference TRBV18 and TRBJ1-1, is NAGVMQNPRHLVRRRGQEARLRCSPMKGHSHVYWYRQLPEEGLKFMVYLQKENIIDESGMPKERFSAEFPKEGPSILRIQQVVRGDSAAYFCASSPPGTENTEAFFGQGTRLTVV.

The chain joins TRBV19 to TRBJ1-3, with a weak D call TRBD1 (5 bases). This CDR3 is 15 amino acids long. Germline V gene data show CDR1 as LNHDA and CDR2 as SQIVND (reference sequence). The germline V and J ends were trimmed by 3 bases and 3 bases, with 12 bases remaining between them. Here the CDR3 DNA reads TGTGCCAGTAGTATGGGCAGGGCTAGTGGAAACACCATATATTTT. As protein: CASSMGRASGNTIYF.

The CDR3 loop is CASSLTDRDSYGYTF. The CDR3 DNA reads as TGTGCCAGCAGCTTAACCGACCGGGACAGCTATGGCTACACCTTC. The V and J genes are TRBV7-3 and TRBJ1-2; 7 bases match TRBD1. Trimming removed 0 bases from V and 4 bases from J; junction bases left unmatched: 5. The CDR3 is 15 amino acids. Germline V CDR1 and CDR2: SGHTA, FQGTGA.

V and J are TRBV7-9 and TRBJ2-3; D might be TRBD2 (7 bases). CDR3 length: 15 amino acids. Per germline, CDR1 SEHNR and CDR2 FQNEAQ (reference sequence). Trimming pared 5 bases from V and 5 bases from J, leaving 17 bases between. CDR3 sequence (DNA): TGTGCCAGCAGCGCCCTGGGCGGGGGCGGAGATACGCAGTATTTT. This translates into CASSALGGGGDTQYF.

The CDR3 nucleotides are TGTGCCAGCAGCCGCAGGGAGAGCGGGGGCTACACCTTC. Translation: CASSRRESGGYTF. This chain uses TRBV7-2 with TRBJ1-2; D may be TRBD1 (5 bases). Germline lookup yields CDR1 SGHTA and CDR2 FQGNSA. This CDR3 is built from 13 residues. The V end lost 5 bases, the J end lost 8 bases, and 15 bases lay between the germline ends.